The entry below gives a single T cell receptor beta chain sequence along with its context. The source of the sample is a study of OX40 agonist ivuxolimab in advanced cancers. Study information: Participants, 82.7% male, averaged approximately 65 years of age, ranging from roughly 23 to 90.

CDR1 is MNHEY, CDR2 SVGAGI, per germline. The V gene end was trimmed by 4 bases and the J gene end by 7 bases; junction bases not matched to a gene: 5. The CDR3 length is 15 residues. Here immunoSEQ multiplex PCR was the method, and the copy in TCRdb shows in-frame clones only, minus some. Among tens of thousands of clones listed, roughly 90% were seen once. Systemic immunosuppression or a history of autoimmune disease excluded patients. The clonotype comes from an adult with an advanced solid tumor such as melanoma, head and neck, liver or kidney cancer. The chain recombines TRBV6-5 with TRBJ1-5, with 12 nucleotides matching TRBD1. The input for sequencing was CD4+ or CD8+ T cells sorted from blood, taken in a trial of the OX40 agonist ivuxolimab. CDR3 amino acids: CASSSGQGAGQPQHF. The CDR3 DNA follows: TGTGCCAGCAGTTCGGGACAGGGGGCGGGACAGCCCCAGCATTTT.